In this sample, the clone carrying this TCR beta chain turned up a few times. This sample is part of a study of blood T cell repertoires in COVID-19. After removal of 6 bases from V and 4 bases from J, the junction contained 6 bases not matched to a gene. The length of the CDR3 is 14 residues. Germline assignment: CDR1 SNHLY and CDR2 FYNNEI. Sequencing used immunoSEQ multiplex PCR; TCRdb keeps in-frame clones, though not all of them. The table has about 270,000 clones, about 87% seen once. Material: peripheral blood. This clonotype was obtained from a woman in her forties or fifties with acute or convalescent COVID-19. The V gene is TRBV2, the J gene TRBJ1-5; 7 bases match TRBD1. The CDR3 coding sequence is TGTGCCAGCAGACCCGGGACAGAGAATCAGCCCCAGCATTTT. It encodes CASRPGTENQPQHF. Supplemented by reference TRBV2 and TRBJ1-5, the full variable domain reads EPEVTQTPSHQVTQMGQEVILRCVPISNHLYFYWYRQILGQKVEFLVSFYNNEISEKSEIFDDQFSVERPDGSNFTLKIRSTKLEDSAMYFCASRPGTENQPQHFGDGTRLSIL.